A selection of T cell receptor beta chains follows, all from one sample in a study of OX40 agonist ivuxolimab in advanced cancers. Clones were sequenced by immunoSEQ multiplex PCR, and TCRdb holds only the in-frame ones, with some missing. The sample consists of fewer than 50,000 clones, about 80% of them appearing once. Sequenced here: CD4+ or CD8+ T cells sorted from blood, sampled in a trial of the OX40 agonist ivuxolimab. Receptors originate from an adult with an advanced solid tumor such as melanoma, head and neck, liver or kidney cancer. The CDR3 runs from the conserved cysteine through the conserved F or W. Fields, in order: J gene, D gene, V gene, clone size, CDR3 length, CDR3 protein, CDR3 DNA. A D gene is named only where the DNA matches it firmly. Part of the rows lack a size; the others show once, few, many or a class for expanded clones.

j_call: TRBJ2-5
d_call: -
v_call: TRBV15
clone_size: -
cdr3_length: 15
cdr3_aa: CATSRAPDSQETQYF
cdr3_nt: TGTGCCACCAGCAGAGCCCCGGACAGTCAAGAGACCCAGTACTTC

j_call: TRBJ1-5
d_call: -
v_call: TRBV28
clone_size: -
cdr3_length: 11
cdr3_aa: CASSSRQPQHF
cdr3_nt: TGTGCCAGCAGTTCGCGGCAGCCCCAGCATTTT

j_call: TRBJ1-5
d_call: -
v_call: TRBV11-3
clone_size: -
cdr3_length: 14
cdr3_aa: CASSFADSNQPQHF
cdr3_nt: TGTGCCAGCAGCTTCGCGGACAGTAATCAGCCCCAGCATTTT

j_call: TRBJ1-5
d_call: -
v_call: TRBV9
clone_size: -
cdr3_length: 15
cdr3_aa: CASSVGLSANQPQHF
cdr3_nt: TGTGCCAGCAGCGTAGGATTATCAGCTAATCAGCCCCAGCATTTT

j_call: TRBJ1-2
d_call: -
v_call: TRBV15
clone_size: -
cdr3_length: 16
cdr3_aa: CATSSHSRGGDYGYTF
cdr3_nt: TGTGCCACCAGCTCCCACTCGCGGGGGGGAGACTATGGCTACACCTTC

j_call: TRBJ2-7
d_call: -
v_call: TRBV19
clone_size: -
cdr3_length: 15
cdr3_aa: CASRGGRGTRAEQYF
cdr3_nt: TGTGCCAGTAGAGGAGGGAGGGGGACCCGTGCCGAGCAGTACTTC

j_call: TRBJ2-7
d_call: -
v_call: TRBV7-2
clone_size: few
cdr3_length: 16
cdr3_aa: CASSLATAGPSYEQYF
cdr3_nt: TGTGCCAGCAGCTTAGCGACGGCGGGGCCCTCCTACGAGCAGTACTTC

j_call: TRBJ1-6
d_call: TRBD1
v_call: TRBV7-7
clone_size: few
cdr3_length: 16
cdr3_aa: CASSIGPGQGSSPLHF
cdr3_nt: TGTGCCAGCAGCATCGGGCCGGGACAGGGAAGTTCACCCCTCCACTTT

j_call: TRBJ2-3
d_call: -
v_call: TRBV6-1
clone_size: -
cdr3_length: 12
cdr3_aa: CASSATIDTQYF
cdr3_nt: TGTGCCAGCAGTGCTACAATAGATACGCAGTATTTT

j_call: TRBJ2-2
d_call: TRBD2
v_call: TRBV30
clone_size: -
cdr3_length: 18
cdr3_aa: CASSTARTSGPGGGELFF
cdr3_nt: TGTGCCTCCTCCACTGCCCGGACTAGCGGCCCGGGGGGCGGGGAGCTGTTTTTT

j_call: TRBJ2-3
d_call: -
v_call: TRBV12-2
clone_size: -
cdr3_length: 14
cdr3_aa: CALWAPQRTDTQYF
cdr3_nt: TGTGCCCTTTGGGCCCCACAGAGGACAGATACGCAGTATTTT

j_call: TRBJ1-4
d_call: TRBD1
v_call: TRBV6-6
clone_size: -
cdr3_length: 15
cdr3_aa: CASSYLGQNREKLFF
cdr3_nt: TGTGCCAGCAGTTACCTGGGACAGAATCGGGAAAAACTGTTTTTT

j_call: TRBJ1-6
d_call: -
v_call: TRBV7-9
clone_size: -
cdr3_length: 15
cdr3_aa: CASSFEGRHNSPLHF
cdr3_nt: TGTGCCAGCAGCTTCGAGGGACGGCATAATTCACCCCTCCACTTT

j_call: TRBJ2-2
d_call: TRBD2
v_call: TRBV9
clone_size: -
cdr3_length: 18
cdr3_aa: CASSVKASGGTYTGELFF
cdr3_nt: TGTGCCAGCAGCGTAAAGGCTAGCGGGGGGACCTACACCGGGGAGCTGTTTTTT

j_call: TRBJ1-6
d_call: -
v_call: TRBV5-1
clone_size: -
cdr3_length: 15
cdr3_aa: CASSSGGTPDSPLHF
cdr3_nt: TGCGCCAGCAGCTCGGGTGGGACGCCCGATTCACCCCTCCACTTT

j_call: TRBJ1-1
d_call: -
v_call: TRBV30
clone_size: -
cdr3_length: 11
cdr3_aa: CAWEVRGKAFF
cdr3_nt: TGTGCCTGGGAGGTGAGAGGCAAAGCTTTCTTT

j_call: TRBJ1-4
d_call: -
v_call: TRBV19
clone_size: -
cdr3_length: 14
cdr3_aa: CASNNHHGGEKLFF
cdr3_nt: TGTGCCAGTAATAATCATCATGGGGGTGAAAAACTGTTTTTT

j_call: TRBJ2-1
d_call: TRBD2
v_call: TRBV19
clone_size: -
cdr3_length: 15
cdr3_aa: CASSSPGLVTNEQFF
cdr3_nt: TGTGCCAGTAGTAGCCCGGGACTAGTTACAAATGAGCAGTTCTTC

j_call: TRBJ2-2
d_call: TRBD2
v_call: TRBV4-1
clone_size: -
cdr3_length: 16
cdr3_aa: CASSPRSGISTGELFF
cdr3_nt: TGCGCCAGCAGCCCGCGAAGCGGGATATCCACCGGGGAGCTGTTTTTT

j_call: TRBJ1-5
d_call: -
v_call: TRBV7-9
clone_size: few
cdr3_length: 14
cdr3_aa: CASSLGSGNQPQHF
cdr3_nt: TGTGCCAGCAGCTTAGGGTCGGGCAATCAGCCCCAGCATTTT

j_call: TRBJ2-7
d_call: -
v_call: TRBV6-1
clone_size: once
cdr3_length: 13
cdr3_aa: CASLRAAGDEQYF
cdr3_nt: TGTGCAAGCCTACGGGCCGCGGGCGACGAGCAGTACTTC

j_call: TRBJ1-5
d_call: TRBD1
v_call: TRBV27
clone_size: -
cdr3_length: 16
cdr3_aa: CASRDRQGTSNQPQHF
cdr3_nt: TGTGCCAGCAGGGACCGACAGGGAACGAGCAATCAGCCCCAGCATTTT